The entry that follows covers one T cell receptor (beta chain) sequence. The CDR3 sequence is 16 residues long. Per the germline V gene, CDR1 is MNHEY and CDR2 is SMNVEV (reference sequence). V gave up 4 bases and J gave up 10 bases; unmatched junction bases: 14. The source of the sample is a study of cytomegalovirus exposure and HLA in healthy donors. Data came from immunoSEQ multiplex PCR; TCRdb stores just in-frame clones and leaves some out. The data hold 220,000 or so clones, with less than 85% observed a single time. V gene TRBV27 combines with J gene TRBJ1-4; 8 nucleotides agree with TRBD1. The receptor was isolated from a woman between 18 and 29 years old in good health and CMV-seronegative. What was sequenced was PBMCs. CDR3 protein: CASSYLTSDRVGKLFF. The CDR3 DNA reads as TGTGCCAGCAGTTATCTCACTTCGGACAGGGTCGGAAAACTGTTTTTT.